Listed here is a single T cell receptor (beta chain). The data are from a study of blood T cell repertoires in COVID-19. Study at large: PBMCs, B-cell-depleted T cells, or T cells provided the cDNA or gDNA that made up the material.

CDR1 and CDR2 from the germline V gene are MNHNS and SASEGT. The CDR3 covers 12 residues. V shed 3 bases and J shed 9 bases, with 6 bases lying between them. Authors' processing steps: Amplification of reference gene primers was used by the study to estimate nucleated cell counts. Sequencing used immunoSEQ multiplex PCR; TCRdb keeps in-frame clones, though not all of them. The DNA was the basis for D and trimming; V, J and clone size are from that table. Of about 70,000 clones listed, around 86% are singletons. The J gene is TRBJ1-6, the V gene TRBV6-1; unclear D gene. The sequenced material came from peripheral blood. The origin of this receptor is a human donor in a cohort sampled during active COVID-19. CDR3 nucleotides: TGTGCCAGCAGTGAGACTGCTTCACCCCTCCACTTT. Encoded protein: CASSETASPLHF.